The 29 T cell receptor beta chains given below trace back to one sample, sequenced in a study of T cell responses to AZD1222 COVID-19 vaccine. Measured with immunoSEQ multiplex PCR; TCRdb has only the in-frame clones, and not every one. The table has approximately 90,000 clones, about 86% seen once. The sequences come from peripheral blood, collected on day 0 of AZD1222 vaccination. The receptors were gathered from an adult in good health.

The CDR3 loop reads CATREGTSGRNEQFF. The CDR3 DNA reads TGTGCCACCAGGGAGGGGACTAGCGGGAGGAATGAGCAGTTCTTC. The chain employs TRBV24-1 and TRBJ2-1; 15 positions match TRBD2. Germline V gives CDR1 KGHDR, CDR2 SFDVKD. V was clipped by 7 bases and J by 7 bases; unmatched bases: 4. The CDR3 loop spans 15 amino acids.

This chain links TRBV28 with TRBJ2-1, with TRBD2 identical over 8 bases. V was clipped by 3 bases and J by 10 bases; unmatched bases: 8. Germline loops: CDR1 MDHEN, CDR2 SYDVKM. This CDR3 has 14 amino acids. Written as DNA, the CDR3 is TGTGCCAGCAGTTTCCCCGTGGAGCGGGAGGAGCAGTTCTTC. It codes for CASSFPVEREEQFF.

V and J are TRBV18 and TRBJ2-1; D is unresolved. Germline V gene sequence: CDR1 KGHSH, CDR2 LQKENI. CDR3 length: 13 amino acids. Trimming pared 6 bases from V and 7 bases from J, leaving 13 bases between. As DNA, the CDR3 is TGTGCCAGCTCCCGGACGGATGGAAATGAGCAGTTCTTC. Translating it yields CASSRTDGNEQFF.

The chain joins TRBV25-1 to TRBJ2-7; D remains ambiguous. This CDR3 is built from 14 residues. Germline V CDR1 and CDR2: MGHDK, SYGVNS. V lost 3 bases and J lost 5, with 14 bases in between. In nucleotides, the CDR3 is TGTGCCAGCAGTGAGTCCCCCGCGGCGCACGAGCAGTACTTC. Translating it yields CASSESPAAHEQYF.

This sequence joins TRBV12-3 or TRBV12-4 and TRBJ2-1; D gene uncertain. Trimming stripped 5 bases from V and 6 bases from J, with 8 bases between. CDR3 size: 12 residues. CDR3 sequence reads: CASSPLGNEQFF. The CDR3 DNA follows: TGTGCCAGCAGTCCGCTAGGCAATGAGCAGTTCTTC.

The genes are TRBV5-1 and TRBJ1-3; D not certain. Trimming pared 0 bases from V and 5 bases from J, leaving 3 bases between. This CDR3 has 12 residues. Germline assignment: CDR1 SGHRS and CDR2 YFSETQ. The CDR3 is CASSLDRNTIYF. CDR3 coding DNA: TGCGCCAGCAGCTTGGATCGAAACACCATATATTTT.

The rearrangement links TRBV29-1 to TRBJ2-3; possible D gene TRBD2, 6 bases. The CDR3 extends over 17 amino acids. V was clipped by 5 bases and J by 7 bases, with 28 bases between them. The germline V gene encodes CDR1 SQVTM and CDR2 ANQGSEA. The CDR3 region is CSVKTSWDGDSFYTQYF. For the CDR3, the DNA is TGCAGCGTTAAAACCTCCTGGGACGGGGACTCATTTTATACGCAGTATTTT.

This clone is a singleton in its sample. The chain has TRBV18 and TRBJ2-7; 7 nucleotides match TRBD2. In germline, CDR1 is KGHSH, CDR2 LQKENI. CDR3 length: 13 amino acids. With 3 bases clipped from V and 6 bases from J, the junction kept 5 bases outside the gene matches. The CDR3 sequence: CASSPVREGEQYF. The CDR3 region has the DNA TGTGCCAGCTCACCTGTAAGGGAGGGCGAGCAGTACTTC.

This chain joins TRBV2 and TRBJ2-2; D call uncertain. Trimming stripped 1 base from V and 6 bases from J, with 9 bases between. Germline lookup yields CDR1 SNHLY and CDR2 FYNNEI. This CDR3 comprises 14 residues. CDR3: CASSEVVGSGELFF. The DNA of the CDR3 is TGTGCCAGCAGTGAAGTAGTTGGGTCCGGGGAGCTGTTTTTT.

This clone was seen only once. CDR3 region: CASSESRQATSYNEQFF. CDR3 sequence (DNA): TGCGCCAGCAGTGAGTCCAGACAGGCGACCTCCTACAATGAGCAGTTCTTC. V gene TRBV10-1 combines with J gene TRBJ2-1; D possibly corresponds to TRBD1 (6 bases). The CDR3 covers 17 residues. From germline, CDR1 is WNHNN and CDR2 SYGVQD (reference sequence). Trimming pared 0 bases from V and 0 bases from J, leaving 12 bases between.

This chain links TRBV2 with TRBJ1-2, with D unclear. Trimming shortened V by 7 bases and J by 8 bases, and 17 bases separated the two germline ends. The CDR3 has 13 amino acids. Per germline, CDR1 SNHLY and CDR2 FYNNEI. The CDR3 loop is CASMPPAQEGYTF. The CDR3 region has the DNA TGTGCCAGCATGCCCCCGGCCCAAGAGGGCTACACCTTC.

The chain is built from TRBV29-1 and TRBJ1-1; maybe TRBD1 (5 bases). This CDR3 comprises 13 residues. V lost 6 bases and J lost 5, with 16 bases in between. Germline V lookup: CDR1 SQVTM, CDR2 ANQGSEA. The CDR3 DNA follows: TGCAGCGTCCACCTACAGGAGGGGACTGAAGCTTTCTTT. Protein: CSVHLQEGTEAFF.

This chain joins TRBV6-5 and TRBJ2-2; D is possibly TRBD1 or TRBD2 (5 bases each). The CDR3 is 16 amino acids. V dropped 0 bases and J dropped 4 bases, with 12 bases sitting between them. Germline-derived CDR1 and CDR2 are MNHEY and SVGAGI. CDR3: CASSYSGTLPTGELFF. The CDR3 DNA reads TGTGCCAGCAGTTACTCCGGGACCCTCCCCACCGGGGAGCTGTTTTTT.

The chain couples TRBV7-3 to TRBJ2-7; D remains unclear. Deletions cut 5 bases from V and 2 bases from J, with 13 bases between. The CDR3 has 14 residues. The V gene's germline CDR1 is SGHTA and CDR2 FQGTGA. The CDR3 DNA reads TGTGCCAGCAGCCCCCTAGGTGGGGCCTACGAGCAGTACTTC. Its protein is CASSPLGGAYEQYF.

The chain employs TRBV5-1 and TRBJ2-3, with a weak D call TRBD1 (6 bases). The CDR3 length is 15 residues. CDR1 is SGHRS, CDR2 YFSETQ, per germline. V was clipped by 1 base and J by 5 bases, with 14 bases between them. CDR3 in DNA: TGCGCCAGCAGCTTGAATCTGGGGGCGGGAGATACGCAGTATTTT. It yields the protein CASSLNLGAGDTQYF.

The V call is TRBV4-1, the J call TRBJ2-1, with 10 bases that match TRBD2. Germline V gene lookup returns CDR1 MGHRA and CDR2 YSYEKL. This CDR3 has 16 residues. Trimming at V came to 1 base and at J to 4 bases, leaving 4 bases not matched to a gene. In DNA form, the CDR3 reads TGCGCCAGCAGCCAAGCCCGGACTAGCGGATACAATGAGCAGTTCTTC. Translation gives CASSQARTSGYNEQFF.

The V and J genes are TRBV24-1 and TRBJ2-1; D is uncertain. This CDR3 spans 13 amino acids. V was clipped by 2 bases and J by 8 bases, with 9 bases between them. The germline CDR1 and CDR2 sequences are KGHDR and SFDVKD. The chain's CDR3 is CATSDSSLDEQFF. CDR3 DNA sequence: TGTGCCACCAGTGATTCGTCCCTTGATGAGCAGTTCTTC.

This sequence joins TRBV4-2 and TRBJ2-2, with 9 bases aligning to TRBD2. The CDR3 loop spans 15 amino acids. Trimming removed 4 bases from V and 7 bases from J; junction bases left unmatched: 7. Germline V gives CDR1 LGHNA, CDR2 YNFKEQ. The CDR3 sequence is CASSPREGQGGELFF. As DNA, the CDR3 is TGTGCCAGCAGCCCGCGGGAGGGCCAGGGCGGGGAGCTGTTTTTT.

DNA for the CDR3: TGTGCCAGCCTGAGCTCCTACGAGCAGTACTTC. This translates into CASLSSYEQYF. The genes are TRBV2 and TRBJ2-7; unclear D gene. Germline assignment: CDR1 SNHLY and CDR2 FYNNEI. This CDR3 spans 11 amino acids. V lost 8 bases, J lost 0 bases, and 5 bases lay in between.

The chain uses TRBV9 and TRBJ1-5, with D unclear. This CDR3 has 14 amino acids. V lost 4 bases, J lost 0 bases, and 8 bases lay in between. CDR1 is SGDLS, CDR2 YYNGEE, per germline. This chain's CDR3 is CASSRSDSNQPQHF. CDR3 nucleotide sequence: TGTGCCAGCAGCCGAAGCGATAGCAATCAGCCCCAGCATTTT. Complete variable domain (other parts from reference TRBV9 and TRBJ1-5): DSGVTQTPKHLITATGQRVTLRCSPRSGDLSVYWYQQSLDQGLQFLIQYYNGEERAKGNILERFSAQQFPDLHSELNLSSLELGDSALYFCASSRSDSNQPQHFGDGTRLSIL.

The count of this clone is one. This rearrangement joins TRBV19 to TRBJ2-7; D might be TRBD1 (5 bases). The V gene's germline CDR1 is LNHDA and CDR2 SQIVND (reference sequence). Trimming left V 10 bases short and J 2 bases short, with 12 bases between. The CDR3 runs 12 residues. CDR3 residues: CATTDSTYEQYF. DNA for the CDR3: TGTGCCACCACCGACAGTACCTACGAGCAGTACTTC.

This sequence joins TRBV6-2 or TRBV6-3 and TRBJ1-2; no reliable D call. The V gene lost 1 base and the J gene lost 4 bases, with 10 bases spanning the gap. The CDR3 runs 14 residues. From germline, CDR1 is MNHEY and CDR2 SVGEGT. The CDR3 here is CASSYLLRGYGYTF. DNA for the CDR3: TGTGCCAGCAGTTACTTACTACGGGGCTATGGCTACACCTTC.

The V and J genes are TRBV11-3 and TRBJ1-1; 8 bases align to TRBD1. Trimming at V came to 6 bases and at J to 6 bases, leaving 6 bases not matched to a gene. Germline CDR1 and CDR2: SGHNT and YENEEA. This CDR3 comprises 13 residues. CDR3 nucleotides: TGTGCCAGCAGACCTCCAGGGGGCCCTGAAGCTTTCTTT. Protein product: CASRPPGGPEAFF. The full variable domain, in which reference TRBV11-3 and TRBJ1-1 provide the parts outside the CDR3, is EAGVVQSPRYKIIEKKQPVAFWCNPISGHNTLYWYLQNLGQGPELLIRYENEEAVDDSQLPKDRFSAERLKGVDSTLKIQPAELGDSAVYLCASRPPGGPEAFFGQGTRLTVV.

The chain combines TRBV7-9 with TRBJ2-7, with D possibly being TRBD1 (6 bases). Trimming removed 5 bases at V and 7 bases at J, with 12 bases between. The germline gives CDR1 SEHNR, CDR2 FQNEAQ (reference sequence). The length of the CDR3 is 12 residues. The CDR3 nucleotides read TGTGCCAGCAGCGCGGACAGCAATGAGCAGTACTTC. It is translated as CASSADSNEQYF.

The chain links TRBV19 to TRBJ2-7; tentatively, D is TRBD1 (7 bases). The CDR3 is 13 amino acids. V was cut by 8 bases and J by 2 bases, with 13 bases left in between. Germline V gene lookup returns CDR1 LNHDA and CDR2 SQIVND (reference sequence). The chain's CDR3 is CASAQGGTYEQYF. Written as DNA, the CDR3 is TGTGCCAGTGCGCAGGGGGGAACCTACGAGCAGTACTTC.

The chain combines TRBV19 with TRBJ1-4; D is ambiguous. The CDR3 consists of 11 residues. The germline CDR1 and CDR2 sequences are LNHDA and SQIVND (reference sequence). V was shortened by 3 bases and J by 8 bases, with 4 bases between the two germline ends. Here the CDR3 DNA reads TGTGCCAGTAGTATTGGGGAAAAACTGTTTTTT. This translates into CASSIGEKLFF.

The CDR3 DNA sequence: TGTGCCAGAAGCTTGGGGACAGACAATCAGCCCCAGCATTTT. It translates to CARSLGTDNQPQHF. This sequence joins TRBV5-3 and TRBJ1-5, with D possibly being TRBD1 (6 bases). TRBV5-3 is assigned to the ORF class and has an uncertain function. V lost 0 bases to trimming and J lost 3 bases, with 7 bases between them. This CDR3 region has 14 residues.

This sequence joins TRBV29-1 and TRBJ2-3; the D gene is possibly TRBD1 (6 bases). Germline loops: CDR1 SQVTM, CDR2 ANQGSEA. V was trimmed by 2 bases and J by 0 bases, leaving 9 bases between them. This CDR3 is 14 amino acids long. As DNA, the CDR3 is TGCAGCGTTGAACGGACAGCCAGCACAGATACGCAGTATTTT. It codes for CSVERTASTDTQYF.

The chain combines TRBV7-2 with TRBJ1-6; TRBD1 matches at 9 bases. Trimming at V came to 1 base and at J to 10 bases, leaving 5 bases not matched to a gene. The CDR3 is 15 residues long. Germline V gene sequence: CDR1 SGHTA, CDR2 FQGNSA. DNA for the CDR3: TGTGCCAGCAGCTTAGTTTGGGACAGGGCCTCACCCCTCCACTTT. It yields the protein CASSLVWDRASPLHF.